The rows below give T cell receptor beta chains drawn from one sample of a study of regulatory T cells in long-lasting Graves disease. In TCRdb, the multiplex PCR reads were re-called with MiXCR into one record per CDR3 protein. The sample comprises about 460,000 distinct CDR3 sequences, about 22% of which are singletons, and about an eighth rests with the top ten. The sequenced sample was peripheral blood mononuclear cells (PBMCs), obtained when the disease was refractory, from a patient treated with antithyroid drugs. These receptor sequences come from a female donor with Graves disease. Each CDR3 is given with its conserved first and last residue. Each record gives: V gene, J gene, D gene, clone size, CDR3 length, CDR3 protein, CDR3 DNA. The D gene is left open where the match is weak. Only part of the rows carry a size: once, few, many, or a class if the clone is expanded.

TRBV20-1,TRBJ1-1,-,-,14,CSARDTRESIEAFF,TGCAGTGCTAGAGATACGAGGGAGAGTATTGAAGCTTTCTTT
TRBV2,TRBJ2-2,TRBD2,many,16,CASSKLAGANTGELFF,TGTGCCAGCAGTAAACTAGCGGGGGCAAACACCGGGGAGCTGTTTTTT
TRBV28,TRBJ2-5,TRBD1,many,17,CASSSPGGRGIAETQYF,TGTGCCAGCAGTTCCCCCGGAGGCAGGGGGATTGCGGAGACCCAGTACTTC
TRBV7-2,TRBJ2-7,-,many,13,CASSFEPQLEQYF,TGTGCCAGCAGCTTCGAACCGCAGCTAGAGCAGTACTTC
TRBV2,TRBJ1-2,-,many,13,CASSDQGNYGYTF,TGTGCCAGCAGTGATCAGGGAAACTATGGCTACACCTTC
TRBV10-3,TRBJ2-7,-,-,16,CAISSSGTQSSYEQYF,TGTGCCATCAGTAGCTCCGGGACACAATCCTCCTACGAGCAGTACTTC
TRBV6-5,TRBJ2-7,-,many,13,CASSYSKPYEQYF,TGTGCCAGCAGTTACTCGAAACCTTACGAGCAGTACTTC
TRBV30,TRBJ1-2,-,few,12,CAWRGRRYGYTF,TGTGCCTGGAGAGGCAGGAGATATGGCTACACCTTC
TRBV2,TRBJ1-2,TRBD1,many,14,CANYGTGVNYGYTF,TGTGCCAATTACGGGACAGGGGTTAACTATGGCTACACCTTC
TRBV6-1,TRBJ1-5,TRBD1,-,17,CASSPGTGAYSNQPQHF,TGTGCCAGCAGCCCTGGGACAGGAGCTTATAGCAATCAGCCCCAGCATTTT
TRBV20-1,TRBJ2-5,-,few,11,CSANSIGTQYF,TGCAGTGCTAACTCCATTGGGACCCAGTACTTC
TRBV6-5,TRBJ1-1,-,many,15,CASSYPRRGITEAFF,TGTGCCAGCAGTTACCCCCGGAGGGGGATCACTGAAGCTTTCTTT
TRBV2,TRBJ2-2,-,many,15,CASSVVGGNTGELFF,TGTGCCAGCAGTGTGGTGGGCGGTAACACCGGGGAGCTGTTTTTT
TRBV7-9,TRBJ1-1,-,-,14,CASSLGRPNPEAFF,TGTGCCAGCAGCTTAGGTAGGCCGAACCCTGAAGCTTTCTTT
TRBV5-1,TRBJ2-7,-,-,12,CASRRGSYEQYF,TGCGCCAGCAGGCGGGGCTCCTACGAGCAGTACTTC
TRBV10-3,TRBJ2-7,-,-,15,CAIRSTGGSNYEQYF,TGTGCCATCAGATCCACAGGAGGGAGTAACTACGAGCAGTACTTC
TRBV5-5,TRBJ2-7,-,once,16,CASSQGDGIYSYEQYF,TGTGCCAGCAGCCAGGGCGATGGGATATACTCCTACGAGCAGTACTTC
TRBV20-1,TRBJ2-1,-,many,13,CSALGRTASEQFF,TGCAGTGCCCTGGGGAGGACAGCCTCAGAGCAGTTCTTC
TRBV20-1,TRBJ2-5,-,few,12,CSGKRFQETQYF,TGCAGTGGGAAGAGATTCCAAGAGACCCAGTACTTC
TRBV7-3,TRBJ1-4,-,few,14,CASSYRPGGEKLFF,TGTGCCAGCAGCTATCGGCCGGGGGGTGAAAAACTGTTTTTT
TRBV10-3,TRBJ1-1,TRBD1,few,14,CAISVRQGNTEAFF,TGTGCCATCAGTGTCCGACAGGGGAACACTGAAGCTTTCTTT
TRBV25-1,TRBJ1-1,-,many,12,CASSEYGSEAFF,TGTGCCAGCAGTGAATACGGCAGCGAAGCTTTCTTT
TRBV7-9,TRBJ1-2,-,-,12,CAIPNGLGGYTF,TGTGCCATCCCCAACGGACTGGGGGGCTACACCTTC
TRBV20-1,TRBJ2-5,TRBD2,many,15,CSALLPSGGRETQYF,TGCAGTGCTCTCCTCCCGAGCGGGGGAAGGGAGACCCAGTACTTC
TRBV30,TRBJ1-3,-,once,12,CAWIPGGNTIYF,TGTGCCTGGATTCCGGGTGGAAACACCATATATTTT
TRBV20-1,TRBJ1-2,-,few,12,CSAPDPGHGYTF,TGCAGTGCTCCCGATCCTGGGCATGGCTACACCTTC
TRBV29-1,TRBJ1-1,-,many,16,CSVEVFVDRPNTEAFF,TGCAGCGTTGAAGTGTTCGTGGACAGACCGAACACTGAAGCTTTCTTT
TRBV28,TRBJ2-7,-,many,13,CASSQTPDYEQYF,TGTGCCAGCAGCCAGACGCCCGACTACGAGCAGTACTTC
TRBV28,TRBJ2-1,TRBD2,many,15,CASSFRASGSDEQFF,TGTGCCAGCAGTTTTAGGGCTAGCGGGAGTGATGAGCAGTTCTTC
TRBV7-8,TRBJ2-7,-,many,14,CASSSTSPIYEQYF,TGTGCCAGCAGCTCCACCTCCCCGATCTACGAGCAGTACTTC
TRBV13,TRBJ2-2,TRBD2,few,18,CASSYEGASGIWSGELFF,TGTGCCAGCAGCTACGAGGGGGCTAGCGGGATTTGGTCCGGGGAGCTGTTTTTT
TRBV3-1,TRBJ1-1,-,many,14,CASTRTYMNTEAFF,TGTGCCAGCACCCGGACATATATGAACACTGAAGCTTTCTTT
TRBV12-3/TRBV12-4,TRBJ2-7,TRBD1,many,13,CASSPRTGVEQYF,TGTGCCAGCAGTCCCCGGACAGGAGTCGAGCAGTACTTC